The entry below gives a single TCR beta chain sequence along with its context. The antigen is unknown. This sample stems from a study of OX40 agonist ivuxolimab in advanced cancers. Whole-study findings and limits: Some nonresponders also had low normalized T-cell clonal expansion.

Trimming left V 4 bases short and J 4 bases short, with 13 bases between. Germline-derived CDR1 and CDR2 are SEHNR and FQNEAQ (reference sequence). The CDR3 loop spans 14 amino acids. Libraries were prepared by immunoSEQ multiplex PCR; TCRdb keeps only in-frame clonotypes and omits some of them. This sample carries about 48,000 clones, 79% of them seen once, and the ten largest clones take 1.5% to 2%. The sequence was obtained from an adult with an advanced solid tumor such as melanoma, head and neck, liver or kidney cancer. The sample here was CD4+ or CD8+ T cells sorted from blood, taken in a trial of the OX40 agonist ivuxolimab. V and J are TRBV7-9 and TRBJ2-5, with D perhaps TRBD1 or TRBD2 (7 bases each). The DNA for the CDR3 is TGTGCCAGCAGCTCCCCAGGGGGGGGAGAGACCCAGTACTTC. It is translated as CASSSPGGGETQYF.